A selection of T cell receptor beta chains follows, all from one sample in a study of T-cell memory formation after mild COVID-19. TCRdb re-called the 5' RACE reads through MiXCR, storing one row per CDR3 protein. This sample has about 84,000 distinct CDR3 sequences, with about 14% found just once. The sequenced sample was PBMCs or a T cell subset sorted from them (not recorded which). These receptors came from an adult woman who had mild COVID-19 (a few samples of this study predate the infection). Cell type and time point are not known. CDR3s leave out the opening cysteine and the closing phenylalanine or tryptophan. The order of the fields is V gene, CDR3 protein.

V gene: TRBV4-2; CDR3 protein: ASSQDLAGPVSYEQY
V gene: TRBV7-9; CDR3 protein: ASSLEEGRETQY
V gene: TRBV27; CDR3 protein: ASSSPRTGETEAF
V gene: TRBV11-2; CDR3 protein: ASSYSLTGSESSYEQY
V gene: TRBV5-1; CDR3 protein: ASSLDLGTGNTIY
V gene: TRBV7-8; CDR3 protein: ASSFTRGSSTDTQY
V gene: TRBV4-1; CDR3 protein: ASSQDRQGDTF
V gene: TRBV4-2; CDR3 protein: ASSQDGPLSSYEQY
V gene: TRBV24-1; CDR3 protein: ATSDLRGHSGDTDTQY
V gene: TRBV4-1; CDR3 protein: ASSQMGQGLDEQY
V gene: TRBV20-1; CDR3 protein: SARDPGQSYNEQF
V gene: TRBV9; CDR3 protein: ASNRLAGESSYNEQF
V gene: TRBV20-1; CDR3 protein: SARASGAHEQY
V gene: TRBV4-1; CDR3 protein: ASRQTGTGGTEAF
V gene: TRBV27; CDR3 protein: ASSPTSGGAWNEQF
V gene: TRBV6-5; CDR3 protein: ASSYPGTDTQY
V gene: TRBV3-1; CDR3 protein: ASSSYSGDRSYGYT
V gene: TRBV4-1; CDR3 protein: ASGPGLASRDTIY
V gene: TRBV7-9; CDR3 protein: ASSSQAGGVPNEQF
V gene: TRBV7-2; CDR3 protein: ASSFKYDPYNEQF